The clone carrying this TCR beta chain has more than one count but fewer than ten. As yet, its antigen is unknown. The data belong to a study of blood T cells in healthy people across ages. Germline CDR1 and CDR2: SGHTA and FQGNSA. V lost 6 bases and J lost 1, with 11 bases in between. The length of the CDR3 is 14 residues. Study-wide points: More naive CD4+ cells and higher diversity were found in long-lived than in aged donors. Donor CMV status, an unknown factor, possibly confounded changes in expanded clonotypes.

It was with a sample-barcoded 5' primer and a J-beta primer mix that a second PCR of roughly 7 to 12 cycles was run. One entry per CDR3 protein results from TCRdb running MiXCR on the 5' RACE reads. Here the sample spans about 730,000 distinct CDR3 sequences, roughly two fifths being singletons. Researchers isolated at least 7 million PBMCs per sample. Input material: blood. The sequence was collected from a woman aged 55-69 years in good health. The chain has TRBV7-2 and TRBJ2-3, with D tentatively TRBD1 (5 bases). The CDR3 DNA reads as TGTGCCAGCAGAAACGTAGGGGGCACAGATACGCAGTATTTT. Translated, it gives CASRNVGGTDTQYF.